The 10 T cell receptor beta chains in this list originate from one sample, sequenced in a study of CD8+CD57+ T cells in acquired aplastic anemia. Both TCR beta VDJ combination and CDR3 sequence profiling were carried out. Genomic DNA was the template for this profiling. Using its own MiXCR run on the reads, TCRdb lists one record per CDR3 protein. The sample carries roughly 180,000 distinct CDR3 sequences, roughly 60% recorded once. Sequencing involved patients with CD8+CD57+ cell expansion previously shown by flow cytometry. Specimen: sorted CD4+, CD8+, or CD8+CD57+ T cells (not recorded which) from PBMCs. The source of these receptors is a human donor with aplastic anemia.

This chain uses TRBV19 with TRBJ1-2, with TRBD1 matching 9 bases. The germline V gene has CDR1 LNHDA and CDR2 SQIVND (reference sequence). V was pared by 8 bases and J by 6 bases, with 4 bases of the junction left unmatched. The CDR3 is made up of 12 amino acids. The CDR3 sequence: CASRQGGDGYTF. The CDR3 DNA follows: TGTGCCAGTCGACAGGGGGGAGATGGCTACACCTTC.

This clonotype was found many times. The genes are TRBV24-1 and TRBJ1-2; D gene unclear. Between the trimmed V and J ends, which lost 3 bases and 8 bases, there was a span of 15 bases. The CDR3 loop spans 14 amino acids. CDR1 KGHDR and CDR2 SFDVKD come from the germline V gene. The CDR3 DNA reads TGTGCCACCAGTGATGCAGGCCTCCGGGGAGGCTACACCTTC. Translated, it gives CATSDAGLRGGYTF.

V and J are TRBV20-1 and TRBJ2-5, with D unresolved. The V end was cut by 0 bases, the J end by 7 bases, with 18 bases between. The germline gives CDR1 DFQATT, CDR2 SNEGSKA (reference sequence). The CDR3 is 15 amino acids. CDR3 protein: CSARDQGLPAGTQYF. The CDR3 DNA reads TGCAGTGCTAGAGATCAAGGGCTTCCCGCCGGGACCCAGTACTTC.

The chain has TRBV7-3 and TRBJ2-1, with D possibly matching TRBD2 (7 bases). V lost 5 bases and J lost 7, with 15 bases in between. Per germline, CDR1 SGHTA and CDR2 FQGTGA. This CDR3 is 14 amino acids long. The CDR3 bases are TGTGCCAGCAGCGAAATGGGGGGGCTGAATGAGCAGTTCTTC. Translation: CASSEMGGLNEQFF.

This clonotype was picked up a small number of times. CDR3 protein: CASYPPGTGGNEQFF. As DNA, the CDR3 is TGTGCCAGCTACCCTCCCGGGACAGGGGGCAATGAGCAGTTCTTC. The chain couples TRBV25-1 to TRBJ2-1; 11 bases align to TRBD1. This CDR3 region has 15 residues. Trimming at V came to 8 bases and at J to 6 bases, leaving 9 bases not matched to a gene. Germline CDR1 is MGHDK and CDR2 is SYGVNS.

The chain has TRBV7-2 and TRBJ1-4; D remains ambiguous. Germline CDR1 reads SGHTA; CDR2 reads FQGNSA. The CDR3 consists of 15 residues. Trimming cost V 1 base and J 2 bases, with 8 bases left between them. In DNA, the CDR3 is TGTGCCAGCAGCTTAGATCCGGGGACTAATGAAAAACTGTTTTTT. Encoded protein: CASSLDPGTNEKLFF.

This chain links TRBV5-1 with TRBJ2-7, with 10 bases fitting TRBD2. The germline V gene has CDR1 SGHRS and CDR2 YFSETQ. CDR3 length equals 15 residues. The J segment lost 11 bases and the V segment lost 4 bases, leaving 15 bases of the junction unmatched. CDR3 residues: CASSQILAGAAREYF. The CDR3 DNA is TGCGCCAGCAGCCAAATTCTAGCGGGGGCGGCCAGGGAGTACTTC.

This rearrangement joins TRBV7-9 to TRBJ1-3; D remains unclear. The CDR3 loop spans 12 amino acids. V dropped 5 bases and J dropped 2 bases, with 4 bases sitting between them. The germline V gene encodes CDR1 SEHNR and CDR2 FQNEAQ (reference sequence). The CDR3 DNA follows: TGTGCCAGCAGCCCACCTGGAAACACCATATATTTT. Translated, it gives CASSPPGNTIYF. Full variable domain (remainder filled in from reference TRBV7-9 and TRBJ1-3): DTGVSQNPRHKITKRGQNVTFRCDPISEHNRLYWYRQTLGQGPEFLTYFQNEAQLEKSRLLSDRFSAERPKGSFSTLEIQRTEQGDSAMYLCASSPPGNTIYFGEGSWLTVV.

The chain carries TRBV20-1 and TRBJ1-1; TRBD1 matches 9 bases. J gave up 6 bases and V 3 bases, and 2 bases lay outside the gene matches. CDR1 and CDR2 from the germline V gene are DFQATT and SNEGSKA (reference sequence). The CDR3 length is 12 residues. CDR3 DNA: TGCAGTGCTAGGGGGACAGGGTCTGAAGCTTTCTTT. Encoded protein: CSARGTGSEAFF.

V is TRBV12-3 or TRBV12-4 and J is TRBJ2-3; 7 bases agree with TRBD2. V lost 5 bases, J lost 4 bases, and 6 bases stayed unmatched. The CDR3 is 14 residues long. CDR3 coding DNA: TGTGCCAGCAGTGAGAGCGGGGAGGCAGATACGCAGTATTTT. Protein: CASSESGEADTQYF.